The 30 T cell receptor beta chains presented below share a single source sample, sequenced in a study of sequential checkpoint blockade in melanoma. Treatment described: randomized to nivolumab then ipilimumab (arm A) or the reverse (arm B). Assay used: immunoSEQ multiplex PCR; TCRdb lists only in-frame clones, some missing. The data hold some 10,000 clones, with under 30% observed a single time. The sample consisted of tumor tissue (inferred from file names), taken from a patient given nivolumab and ipilimumab in sequence. Receptors were obtained from a human donor with melanoma.

This clone was seen only a few times. The V gene is TRBV6-8, the J gene TRBJ2-1; TRBD2 aligns across 12 bases. Germline CDR1 is MNHGY and CDR2 is SAAAGT. The V gene end was trimmed by 6 bases and the J gene end by 3 bases; junction bases not matched to a gene: 6. This CDR3 contains 16 residues. CDR3 sequence reads: CASRRTSGAYYNEQFF. The CDR3 DNA is TGTGCCAGCAGGAGGACTAGCGGGGCTTACTACAATGAGCAGTTCTTC.

The chain employs TRBV27 and TRBJ1-5, with 8 positions matching TRBD1. Trimming took 3 bases from V and 5 from J; bases not matched to a gene: 9. Per the germline V gene, CDR1 is MNHEY and CDR2 is SMNVEV (reference sequence). CDR3 length: 16 residues. The CDR3 loop is CASSFFPDRADQPQHF. The CDR3 coding sequence is TGTGCCAGCAGTTTTTTCCCGGACAGGGCGGATCAGCCCCAGCATTTT.

This clone was seen a handful of times. This rearrangement joins TRBV6-8 to TRBJ2-7; TRBD1 is a possible D gene (6 bases). Germline assignment: CDR1 MNHGY and CDR2 SAAAGT. The CDR3 has 17 amino acids. With 4 bases removed from V and 3 bases from J, the gap between germline ends came to 22 bases. CDR3: CASSSFLSGAKHYEQYF. The CDR3 DNA reads as TGTGCCAGCAGTTCCTTCTTGTCAGGGGCTAAACACTACGAGCAGTACTTC.

The V and J genes are TRBV19 and TRBJ2-2; a weak D match, TRBD1 (7 bases). From germline, CDR1 is LNHDA and CDR2 SQIVND (reference sequence). Trimming stripped 6 bases from V and 1 base from J, with 12 bases between. The CDR3 is made up of 15 amino acids. The CDR3 DNA reads as TGTGCCAGTAGCCGGAGGGGGCAGAACACCGGGGAGCTGTTTTTT. This translates into CASSRRGQNTGELFF.

This clone was detected ten times or more. The chain carries TRBV11-3 and TRBJ1-4; D is perhaps TRBD1 (6 bases). Trimming stripped 2 bases from V and 5 bases from J, with 9 bases between. The CDR3 is 14 residues long. Germline CDR1 and CDR2: SGHNT and YENEEA. DNA of the CDR3: TGTGCCAGCAGCTTACTACAGGGAAATGAAAAACTGTTTTTT. It translates to CASSLLQGNEKLFF.

This clone is a singleton in its sample. This chain uses TRBV19 with TRBJ1-2; D remains ambiguous. Germline values: CDR1 LNHDA, CDR2 SQIVND (reference sequence). The CDR3 consists of 11 residues. V shed 10 bases and J shed 7 bases, with 13 bases lying between them. The chain's CDR3 is CATGEGPGYTF. The CDR3 DNA reads as TGTGCCACCGGGGAGGGTCCTGGCTACACCTTC. The full variable domain, in which reference TRBV19 and TRBJ1-2 provide the parts outside the CDR3, is DGGITQSPKYLFRKEGQNVTLSCEQNLNHDAMYWYRQDPGQGLRLIYYSQIVNDFQKGDIAEGYSVSREKKESFPLTVTSAQKNPTAFYLCATGEGPGYTFGSGTRLTVV.

This chain joins TRBV25-1 and TRBJ2-2; D is undetermined. V lost 3 bases and J 2 bases, leaving 10 bases between the germline ends. Per germline, CDR1 MGHDK and CDR2 SYGVNS. This CDR3 contains 15 residues. CDR3 in amino acids: CASSELRVNTGELFF. DNA for the CDR3: TGTGCCAGCAGTGAGTTGAGAGTCAACACCGGGGAGCTGTTTTTT.

The chain has TRBV11-3 and TRBJ2-1; the match to TRBD2 covers 8 bases. Germline assignment: CDR1 SGHNT and CDR2 YENEEA. With 5 bases clipped from V and 7 bases from J, the junction kept 25 bases outside the gene matches. This CDR3 region has 20 residues. The CDR3 coding sequence is TGTGCCAGCAGCCCGATTAGAGGGGTTCTTAGGGGACTAGTAAAGAATGAGCAGTTCTTC. This gives the protein CASSPIRGVLRGLVKNEQFF.

There are many counts of this clone. The chain links TRBV11-3 to TRBJ2-5, with TRBD2 matching 8 bases. The germline V gene has CDR1 SGHNT and CDR2 YENEEA. V shed 6 bases and J 1 base; nucleotides not matched to a gene: 10. The CDR3 runs 16 residues. The chain's CDR3 is CASSYFGAGGQETQYF. The DNA for the CDR3 is TGTGCCAGCAGTTACTTCGGGGCGGGGGGCCAAGAGACCCAGTACTTC.

The rearrangement links TRBV15 to TRBJ1-5; no clear D gene. Germline CDR1 is LNHNV and CDR2 is YYDKDF (reference sequence). With 0 bases removed from V and 1 base from J, the gap between germline ends came to 10 bases. The CDR3 length is 16 residues. CDR3 loop: CATSRDWWLSNQPQHF. In DNA, the CDR3 is TGTGCCACCAGCAGAGATTGGTGGTTGAGCAATCAGCCCCAGCATTTT.

The genes are TRBV28 and TRBJ1-5; 9 bases align to TRBD1. Looked up from germline, CDR1 is MDHEN and CDR2 is SYDVKM. CDR3 size: 17 residues. V shed 0 bases and J 0 bases; nucleotides not matched to a gene: 3. CDR3 DNA: TGTGCCAGCAGTTTATGGGACAGGGGATATAGCAATCAGCCCCAGCATTTT. Translating gives CASSLWDRGYSNQPQHF.

The chain uses TRBV15 and TRBJ1-1; 9 bases match TRBD1. Germline V gene sequence: CDR1 LNHNV, CDR2 YYDKDF (reference sequence). The J segment lost 3 bases and the V segment lost 0 bases, leaving 14 bases of the junction unmatched. This CDR3 is built from 19 residues. CDR3 DNA sequence: TGTGCCACCAGCAGAGAGCCGGGGTCCGGGACAGGGAGGTACACTGAAGCTTTCTTT. Encoded protein: CATSREPGSGTGRYTEAFF.

This clone was observed a single time. The chain couples TRBV19 to TRBJ1-1, with a tentative D call TRBD1 (5 bases). Per germline, CDR1 LNHDA and CDR2 SQIVND (reference sequence). CDR3 length: 15 amino acids. Trimming took off 3 bases at V and 5 bases at J, with 16 bases between the two ends. CDR3 region: CASSIDGSRGTEAFF. As DNA, the CDR3 is TGTGCCAGTAGTATCGACGGGTCGAGGGGAACTGAAGCTTTCTTT.

This clone has more than one count but fewer than ten. V gene TRBV19 combines with J gene TRBJ1-1; no reliable D call. Germline loops: CDR1 LNHDA, CDR2 SQIVND (reference sequence). CDR3 length: 14 amino acids. Trimming shortened V by 5 bases and J by 1 base, and 11 bases separated the two germline ends. CDR3 DNA sequence: TGTGCCAGTAGTCTGGGGAGACAGAACACTGAAGCTTTCTTT. It yields the protein CASSLGRQNTEAFF.

This clone was seen just once. The chain couples TRBV5-1 to TRBJ1-3, with D possibly TRBD1 on 5 matching bases. CDR1 and CDR2 (germline): SGHRS, YFSETQ. V lost 4 bases to trimming and J lost 0 bases, with 20 bases between them. The CDR3 is 18 residues long. CDR3 in amino acids: CASSPFGRGLGSGNTIYF. For the CDR3, the DNA is TGCGCCAGCAGCCCCTTCGGGCGGGGCCTCGGCTCTGGAAACACCATATATTTT.

The chain links TRBV9 to TRBJ2-2; unclear D gene. V lost 9 bases and J lost 4, with 13 bases in between. The CDR3 totals 13 residues. CDR1 is SGDLS, CDR2 YYNGEE, per germline. Here the CDR3 reads CATSGQSTGELFF. The DNA for the CDR3 is TGTGCCACCTCCGGGCAAAGCACCGGGGAGCTGTTTTTT.

This clone is medium-sized (0.01 to 0.1%). The chain combines TRBV11-3 with TRBJ2-1, with 11 bases fitting TRBD2. Germline V gene sequence: CDR1 SGHNT, CDR2 YENEEA. Trimming at V came to 4 bases and at J to 6 bases, leaving 8 bases not matched to a gene. The CDR3 loop spans 16 amino acids. CDR3 bases: TGTGCCAGCAGCTGGGGGACTAGCGGTCTCCTCAATGAGCAGTTCTTC. Its translation is CASSWGTSGLLNEQFF. The entire variable domain, with the rest obtained from reference TRBV11-3 and TRBJ2-1, is as follows: EAGVVQSPRYKIIEKKQPVAFWCNPISGHNTLYWYLQNLGQGPELLIRYENEEAVDDSQLPKDRFSAERLKGVDSTLKIQPAELGDSAVYLCASSWGTSGLLNEQFFGPGTRLTVL.

This chain links TRBV9 with TRBJ2-2, with D unresolved. The CDR3 runs 12 residues. The V gene's germline CDR1 is SGDLS and CDR2 YYNGEE. The ends were cut back, 4 bases at V and 6 bases at J, with 7 bases in the middle. CDR3 nucleotide sequence: TGTGCCAGCAGCTTAGTTGCCGGGGAGCTGTTTTTT. Encoded protein: CASSLVAGELFF.

The chain combines TRBV18 with TRBJ1-2, with no clear D. Germline CDR1 is KGHSH and CDR2 is LQKENI. V was trimmed by 4 bases and J by 3 bases, leaving 15 bases between them. This CDR3 spans 15 amino acids. This CDR3 is CASSLAWPGDYGYTF. The CDR3 coding sequence is TGTGCCAGCTCACTAGCGTGGCCCGGGGACTATGGCTACACCTTC. Complete variable domain (other parts from reference TRBV18 and TRBJ1-2): NAGVMQNPRHLVRRRGQEARLRCSPMKGHSHVYWYRQLPEEGLKFMVYLQKENIIDESGMPKERFSAEFPKEGPSILRIQQVVRGDSAAYFCASSLAWPGDYGYTFGSGTRLTVV.

This clone has just a few counts. The CDR3 protein is CASSGDRGYSGELFF. The CDR3 coding sequence is TGTGCCAGCAGCGGTGACAGGGGGTACTCCGGGGAGCTGTTTTTT. The chain uses TRBV11-3 and TRBJ2-2, with 9 nucleotides matching TRBD1. Germline CDR1 SGHNT, CDR2 YENEEA. V was pared by 5 bases and J by 6 bases, with 7 bases of the junction left unmatched. The CDR3 covers 15 residues.

This clone occurred a few times. The V call is TRBV15, the J call TRBJ2-7; 10 nucleotides match TRBD1. After removal of 4 bases from V and 5 bases from J, the junction contained 5 bases not matched to a gene. This CDR3 region has 14 residues. CDR1 is LNHNV, CDR2 YYDKDF, per germline (reference sequence). CDR3 sequence reads: CATSKRQGANEQYF. The CDR3 DNA follows: TGTGCCACCAGCAAAAGACAGGGGGCCAACGAGCAGTACTTC. Filled out from reference TRBV15 and TRBJ2-7, the complete variable domain reads DAMVIQNPRYQVTQFGKPVTLSCSQTLNHNVMYWYQQKSSQAPKLLFHYYDKDFNNEADTPDNFQSRRPNTSFCFLDIRSPGLGDTAMYLCATSKRQGANEQYFGPGTRLTVT.

The chain recombines TRBV11-3 with TRBJ2-1, with 8 bases that match TRBD2. Germline CDR1 and CDR2: SGHNT and YENEEA. V lost 5 bases to trimming and J lost 6 bases; unmatched junction nucleotides: 12. The CDR3 runs to 16 residues. CDR3 loop: CASSDRTSSGPNEQFF. CDR3 nucleotide sequence: TGTGCCAGCAGCGACCGGACTAGCTCAGGCCCCAATGAGCAGTTCTTC. The full variable domain, in which reference TRBV11-3 and TRBJ2-1 provide the parts outside the CDR3, is EAGVVQSPRYKIIEKKQPVAFWCNPISGHNTLYWYLQNLGQGPELLIRYENEEAVDDSQLPKDRFSAERLKGVDSTLKIQPAELGDSAVYLCASSDRTSSGPNEQFFGPGTRLTVL.

There are many counts of this clone. The chain recombines TRBV11-3 with TRBJ1-2; 7 nucleotides agree with TRBD1. V lost 4 bases, J lost 5 bases, and 7 bases stayed unmatched. The germline gives CDR1 SGHNT, CDR2 YENEEA. CDR3 length equals 14 residues. CDR3 nucleotides: TGTGCCAGCAGCTCCGGGGGGACAGCGTATGGCTACACCTTC. This codes for CASSSGGTAYGYTF.

The chain links TRBV29-1 to TRBJ2-3, with a possible D match to TRBD2 (7 bases). The length of the CDR3 is 14 residues. Per the germline V gene, CDR1 is SQVTM and CDR2 is ANQGSEA. Trimming pared 5 bases from V and 5 bases from J, leaving 17 bases between. As DNA, the CDR3 is TGCAGCGTTTTGTTTACAGGGAGGGGAGATACGCAGTATTTT. This gives the protein CSVLFTGRGDTQYF.

In its sample, this clone was seen a few times. The chain carries TRBV10-3 and TRBJ2-7; D is unresolved. The CDR3 has 14 residues. Trimming took off 7 bases at V and 0 bases at J, with 13 bases between the two ends. Looked up from germline, CDR1 is ENHRY and CDR2 is SYGVKD. The CDR3 spells CAIKAESSSYEQYF. Written as DNA, the CDR3 is TGTGCCATCAAGGCCGAGTCGTCCTCCTACGAGCAGTACTTC.

In this sample, this clone turned up a few times. The rearrangement links TRBV10-2 to TRBJ1-1, with TRBD1 as a possible D gene (5 bases). This CDR3 contains 15 residues. With 4 bases removed from V and 4 bases from J, the gap between germline ends came to 16 bases. CDR1 and CDR2 from the germline V gene are WSHSY and SAAADI. Here the CDR3 reads CASSVKGRGVTEAFF. The CDR3 DNA reads TGCGCCAGCAGTGTTAAGGGACGGGGTGTCACTGAAGCTTTCTTT.

The rearrangement links TRBV7-6 to TRBJ1-2, with D uncertain. Germline V CDR1 and CDR2: SGHVS, FNYEAQ. This CDR3 has 15 amino acids. V was pared by 5 bases and J by 5 bases, with 18 bases between. The CDR3 region has the DNA TGTGCCAGCAGCCAAGTTTGGCGAGGGAAATATGGCTACACCTTC. It translates to CASSQVWRGKYGYTF.

The chain is built from TRBV9 and TRBJ2-3; possible D gene TRBD2, 6 bases. Germline assignment: CDR1 SGDLS and CDR2 YYNGEE. Trimming removed 0 bases from V and 4 bases from J, with 12 bases in between. This CDR3 comprises 15 residues. This CDR3 is CASSVALTSADTQYF. The CDR3 DNA is TGTGCCAGCAGCGTAGCCCTGACTAGTGCAGATACGCAGTATTTT.

The table lists this clone with a few counts. This rearrangement joins TRBV9 to TRBJ2-1; 11 bases line up with TRBD2. The CDR3 sequence is 16 residues long. Germline V gene lookup returns CDR1 SGDLS and CDR2 YYNGEE. After removal of 5 bases from V and 8 bases from J, the junction contained 12 bases not matched to a gene. The CDR3 DNA reads TGTGCCAGCAGTGCGAGACTAGCGGGGTGGCTAGATGAGCAGTTCTTC. Amino acids: CASSARLAGWLDEQFF.

This clone has a handful of counts. The chain couples TRBV6-8 to TRBJ1-5; D not certain. In germline, CDR1 is MNHGY, CDR2 SAAAGT. CDR3 length equals 16 residues. The V and J ends lost 5 bases and 3 bases respectively, with 17 bases between them. Here the CDR3 reads CASSDIYEGPNQPQHF. The CDR3 nucleotides read TGTGCCAGCAGTGACATCTATGAGGGTCCCAATCAGCCCCAGCATTTT.